Listed here are 4 T cell receptor beta chains from one sample, sequenced in a study of cytomegalovirus exposure and HLA in healthy donors. This PCR relied on a set of 60 Vbeta primers and 13 Jbeta primers. Produced via immunoSEQ multiplex PCR; TCRdb's table is partial and in-frame only. The sample includes about 110,000 clones, just over 70% of them seen just once. The sample comprised PBMCs. These receptors all stem from a boy between 10 and 17 years old in good health and CMV-seronegative.

The rearrangement uses TRBV9 and TRBJ2-5; D is perhaps TRBD2 (6 bases). The germline V and J ends were trimmed by 2 bases and 0 bases, with 11 bases remaining between them. The CDR3 contains 15 residues. CDR1 and CDR2 from the germline V gene are SGDLS and YYNGEE. This CDR3 reads CASSVGTSYQETQYF. For the CDR3, the DNA is TGTGCCAGCAGCGTCGGGACTTCGTACCAAGAGACCCAGTACTTC.

The chain has TRBV19 and TRBJ1-1; 7 nucleotides match TRBD1. CDR3 length equals 12 residues. Germline V gives CDR1 LNHDA, CDR2 SQIVND (reference sequence). The J segment lost 10 bases and the V segment lost 4 bases, leaving 6 bases of the junction unmatched. CDR3 DNA sequence: TGTGCCAGTAGTACCTTACAGGGGAGAGCTTTCTTT. Protein: CASSTLQGRAFF.

The rearrangement links TRBV7-8 to TRBJ1-3, with D possibly TRBD1 on 5 matching bases. V was trimmed by 5 bases and J by 3 bases, leaving 17 bases between them. The CDR3 covers 16 residues. The germline CDR1 and CDR2 sequences are SGHVS and FQNEAQ. CDR3 sequence reads: CASSLLGGLYGNTIYF. DNA for the CDR3: TGTGCCAGCAGCCTACTCGGGGGTTTATATGGAAACACCATATATTTT.

The table lists this clone with a few counts. CDR3 in amino acids: CASSWDRGSNQPQHF. CDR3 nucleotide sequence: TGTGCCAGCAGCTGGGACAGGGGGAGCAATCAGCCCCAGCATTTT. This sequence joins TRBV5-4 and TRBJ1-5; 11 bases match TRBD1. The germline CDR1 and CDR2 sequences are SGHNT and YYREEE (reference sequence). V dropped 3 bases and J dropped 1; count of bases not matched to a gene: 0. This CDR3 comprises 15 residues.